The rows below give T cell receptor beta chains drawn from one sample of a study of T cells in localized non-small cell lung cancer. Sequenced by immunoSEQ multiplex PCR; TCRdb stores in-frame clones only, minus some. The table has some 50,000 clones, 81% seen once; the top ten hold 15% to 20%. This specimen was peripheral blood mononuclear cells, taken before any cancer treatment. The source is a man aged 40-75 years with stage III lung adenocarcinoma. Both conserved end residues are part of each CDR3. D genes are given only for firm matches. The size entry is marked missing in some rows and otherwise reads once, few, many or a size class.

-	-	TRBV6-1	15	TRBJ2-5	CASSEVWGPQETQYF	TGTGCCAGCAGCGAGGTTTGGGGTCCCCAAGAGACCCAGTACTTC
once	TRBD1	TRBV6-1	15	TRBJ1-5	CASSLRQGSNQPQHF	TGTGCCAGCAGTTTGCGACAGGGTAGCAATCAGCCCCAGCATTTT
few	TRBD1	TRBV19	15	TRBJ1-1	CASFPQGARHTEAFF	TGTGCCAGCTTCCCACAGGGGGCCAGGCACACTGAAGCTTTCTTT
-	-	TRBV2	12	TRBJ2-1	CASRPWSGLQFF	TGTGCCAGCAGGCCATGGAGCGGCCTCCAGTTCTTC
-	-	TRBV29-1	14	TRBJ1-2	CSVISQGRLYGYTF	TGCAGCGTTATATCTCAGGGGAGGCTCTATGGCTACACCTTC
few	-	TRBV5-5	15	TRBJ2-3	CASSLIVPSTDTQYF	TGTGCCAGCAGCTTGATTGTTCCTAGCACAGATACGCAGTATTTT
-	-	TRBV20-1	10	TRBJ2-1	CSLLRNGQFF	TGCAGTCTGCTGCGTAATGGGCAGTTCTTC
-	TRBD1	TRBV6-1	14	TRBJ2-7	CASTYRGDSYEQYF	TGTGCCAGCACCTACAGGGGGGACTCCTACGAGCAGTACTTC
-	-	TRBV19	15	TRBJ2-5	CASSIGRRVGETQYF	TGTGCCAGTAGTATTGGTAGGAGGGTCGGGGAGACCCAGTACTTC
-	-	TRBV27	13	TRBJ2-7	CASSRGPPYEQYF	TGTGCCAGCTCGAGGGGACCTCCCTACGAGCAGTACTTC
-	-	TRBV6-1	16	TRBJ2-2	CASSDVRGVGTGELFF	TGTGCCAGCAGTGACGTCAGGGGAGTGGGAACCGGGGAGCTGTTTTTT
-	TRBD1	TRBV6-5	15	TRBJ2-5	CASSYRGQGGETQYF	TGTGCCAGCAGTTACCGGGGACAGGGGGGAGAGACCCAGTACTTC
-	-	TRBV7-2	11	TRBJ2-5	CASSFLETQYF	TGTGCCAGCAGCTTCTTGGAGACCCAGTACTTC
-	-	TRBV10-2	11	TRBJ2-7	CASSPAYEQYF	TGCGCCAGCAGCCCCGCCTACGAGCAGTACTTC
-	-	TRBV11-2	14	TRBJ1-5	CASSVGSGNQPQHF	TGTGCCAGCAGCGTTGGGTCAGGTAATCAGCCCCAGCATTTT
-	TRBD2	TRBV27	18	TRBJ2-1	CASSLELAGGRSYNEQFF	TGTGCCAGCAGTTTGGAACTAGCGGGGGGGCGTTCCTACAATGAGCAGTTCTTC
-	TRBD2	TRBV7-2	15	TRBJ2-7	CASSFDRAGIYEQYF	TGTGCCAGCAGCTTCGACAGAGCGGGGATCTACGAGCAGTACTTC
-	-	TRBV5-1	16	TRBJ2-3	CASSPVTGFVGDTQYF	TGCGCCAGCAGCCCGGTAACGGGGTTCGTCGGAGATACGCAGTATTTT
-	TRBD1	TRBV27	13	TRBJ2-1	CASRFPGGNEQFF	TGTGCCAGCAGGTTCCCAGGGGGCAATGAGCAGTTCTTC
-	-	TRBV27	15	TRBJ2-3	CASSLSGARTDTQYF	TGTGCCAGCAGTTTATCAGGGGCCAGGACAGATACGCAGTATTTT
once	-	TRBV6-6	13	TRBJ2-1	CASSSQGRSEQFF	TGTGCCAGCAGTTCGCAGGGGAGGAGTGAGCAGTTCTTC
-	TRBD1	TRBV5-6	16	TRBJ1-1	CASSRPGTGTNTEAFF	TGTGCCAGCAGCCGTCCCGGGACAGGGACGAACACTGAAGCTTTCTTT
-	TRBD1	TRBV5-4	15	TRBJ2-1	CASSLGDRGSNEQFF	TGTGCCAGCAGCTTGGGGGACAGGGGTTCCAATGAGCAGTTCTTC
-	-	TRBV9	15	TRBJ1-5	CASSPSTGVGQPQHF	TGTGCCAGCAGCCCCTCGACAGGAGTGGGGCAGCCCCAGCATTTT
-	-	TRBV5-1	14	TRBJ1-3	CASSPGDSGNTIYF	TGCGCCAGCAGCCCCGGAGACTCTGGAAACACCATATATTTT
once	-	TRBV19	13	TRBJ2-1	CASSDSFYNEQFF	TGTGCCAGTAGCGACAGTTTCTACAATGAGCAGTTCTTC
-	TRBD1	TRBV6-1	13	TRBJ2-4	CASRDRGSNIQYF	TGTGCCAGCAGGGACAGGGGATCGAACATTCAGTACTTC
-	TRBD1	TRBV25-1	16	TRBJ2-2	CASSDKGTGSTGELFF	TGTGCCAGCAGTGATAAGGGGACAGGTAGCACCGGGGAGCTGTTTTTT
-	-	TRBV15	13	TRBJ2-3	CATSRADLDTQYF	TGTGCCACCAGCAGAGCCGATCTAGATACGCAGTATTTT
-	-	TRBV6-5	13	TRBJ1-1	CASRGQDWTEAFF	TGTGCCAGCAGGGGACAAGATTGGACTGAAGCTTTCTTT
-	-	TRBV27	17	TRBJ2-1	CASSLSGDGGSYNEQFF	TGTGCCAGCAGTTTATCGGGCGACGGGGGCTCCTACAATGAGCAGTTCTTC
-	-	TRBV28	11	TRBJ2-7	CASSRGYEQYF	TGTGCCAGCAGCAGGGGCTACGAGCAGTACTTC
-	TRBD1	TRBV15	14	TRBJ1-5	CATSQRTGYQPQHF	TGTGCCACCAGCCAACGGACAGGGTACCAGCCCCAGCATTTT
few	-	TRBV6-6	15	TRBJ2-1	CASSYSLASWDEQFF	TGTGCCAGCAGTTACTCGTTGGCTAGCTGGGATGAGCAGTTCTTC
-	-	TRBV6-6	14	TRBJ1-2	CASSTHGSRYGYTF	TGTGCCAGCAGTACGCACGGCAGTCGCTATGGCTACACCTTC
-	TRBD1	TRBV7-2	15	TRBJ1-1	CASSSGDSRVLEAFF	TGTGCCAGCAGCTCGGGGGACAGTCGGGTCCTTGAAGCTTTCTTT
-	-	TRBV28	18	TRBJ1-5	CASSLYGVGGIRNQPQHF	TGTGCCAGCAGTTTATACGGCGTGGGGGGTATCAGGAATCAGCCCCAGCATTTT
few	TRBD1	TRBV7-2	15	TRBJ2-3	CASSQGTVSTDTQYF	TGTGCCAGCAGCCAGGGGACAGTTAGCACAGATACGCAGTATTTT
-	-	TRBV14	15	TRBJ1-6	CASSQGTGKISPLHF	TGTGCCAGCAGCCAAGGCACAGGGAAGATTTCACCCCTCCACTTT
-	-	TRBV5-1	12	TRBJ2-7	CASSWGRREQYF	TGCGCCAGCAGCTGGGGACGAAGGGAGCAGTACTTC
-	TRBD2	TRBV9	15	TRBJ2-1	CASSVVGTSGGGQFF	TGTGCCAGCAGCGTAGTTGGGACTAGCGGGGGGGGACAGTTCTTC
-	-	TRBV5-6	15	TRBJ2-6	CASSLKGYRANVLTF	TGTGCCAGCAGCTTGAAGGGTTATAGGGCCAACGTCCTGACTTTC
-	TRBD2	TRBV9	16	TRBJ2-5	CASSVGVAGSGETQYF	TGTGCCAGCAGCGTAGGGGTAGCGGGGAGCGGGGAGACCCAGTACTTC
-	-	TRBV6-5	14	TRBJ1-1	CASSYSTGNTEAFF	TGTGCCAGCAGTTACTCGACAGGGAACACTGAAGCTTTCTTT
-	TRBD2	TRBV5-4	17	TRBJ2-1	CASSPAPLAGSYNEQFF	TGTGCCAGCAGCCCAGCGCCTCTAGCGGGTAGCTACAATGAGCAGTTCTTC
-	TRBD1	TRBV19	13	TRBJ1-2	CASSARQGTGYTF	TGTGCCAGTAGTGCGAGACAGGGAACAGGCTACACCTTC
-	-	TRBV10-3	13	TRBJ2-7	CAISGGQSYEQYF	TGTGCCATCAGCGGGGGACAGTCCTACGAGCAGTACTTC
-	TRBD2	TRBV6-5	15	TRBJ2-1	CASSYGGGVTNEQFF	TGTGCCAGCAGTTACGGCGGGGGGGTTACCAATGAGCAGTTCTTC
-	-	TRBV5-4	16	TRBJ2-7	CASSSQGGRLRYEQYF	TGTGCCAGCAGCAGTCAAGGGGGGCGTTTACGCTACGAGCAGTACTTC
few	TRBD2	TRBV5-1	12	TRBJ2-7	CASGGVEGEQYF	TGCGCCAGCGGGGGGGTAGAGGGCGAGCAGTACTTC
once	-	TRBV6-5	13	TRBJ1-1	CASSYLGNAEAFF	TGTGCCAGCAGTTACTTGGGGAACGCTGAAGCTTTCTTT
-	TRBD1	TRBV10-2	15	TRBJ2-6	CASRQGARGANVLTF	TGCGCCAGCAGACAGGGGGCGAGGGGGGCCAACGTCCTGACTTTC
medium-sized	-	TRBV10-1	11	TRBJ2-7	CASSSGSQQYF	TGCGCCAGCAGTTCAGGAAGTCAGCAGTACTTC
-	-	TRBV5-6	14	TRBJ2-2	CASSLGPFAGELFF	TGTGCCAGCAGCTTGGGGCCATTTGCCGGGGAGCTGTTTTTT